This entry concerns a single T cell receptor beta chain. This sample is part of a study of blood T cell repertoires in COVID-19. Study-level information: Material from acute and convalescent COVID-19 was sourced from the United States, Italy and Spain. Nucleic acid was either cDNA or gDNA, and it came from T cells, B-cell-depleted T cells, or PBMCs.

The assay was immunoSEQ multiplex PCR, and TCRdb's table has in-frame clones only and misses some. The sample has 250,000 to 300,000 clones; 70% to 90% are singletons. Trimming stripped 7 bases from V and 2 bases from J, with 11 bases between. CDR1 is SNHLY and CDR2 is FYNNEI in the germline V gene. This CDR3 comprises 13 residues. Input material: peripheral blood. This sequence was found in a woman aged 70-85 years with acute or convalescent COVID-19. The rearrangement joins TRBV2 to TRBJ1-1; D might be TRBD1 (6 bases). CDR3 in amino acids: CASNKQGNTEAFF. In DNA, the CDR3 is TGTGCCAGCAACAAACAGGGAAACACTGAAGCTTTCTTT.